One sample yielded the 23 T cell receptor beta chains listed below, sequenced in a study of CD8+ T cells in alopecia areata. Sequencing used cDNA as its template, made by extracting RNA and reverse transcribing it. Using immunoSEQ multiplex PCR, the repertoire was profiled, and TCRdb retains in-frame clones only, with some absent. The sample includes some 100,000 clones, around 61% of them seen just once. The sequencing sample was made of CD4+ T cells sorted from blood. The receptor set was obtained from a human donor in good health.

This clone was found many times. V gene TRBV11-2 combines with J gene TRBJ1-1, with TRBD1 as a possible D gene (6 bases). This CDR3 is built from 14 residues. V lost 5 bases, J lost 11 bases, and 21 bases lay in between. Germline V gene data show CDR1 as SGHAT and CDR2 as FQNNGV. The CDR3 here is CASSPGGGRSTAFF. CDR3 DNA sequence: TGTGCCAGCAGCCCCGGAGGGGGGCGGTCTACGGCTTTCTTT.

This clone was seen only a few times. The chain has TRBV30 and TRBJ2-1; no firm D call. Germline V CDR1 and CDR2: GTSNPN, SVGIG (reference sequence). With 2 bases removed from V and 7 bases from J, the gap between germline ends came to 12 bases. The CDR3 is 13 amino acids. The DNA for the CDR3 is TGTGCCTGGAGTTCCCAAACCGCTAATGAGCAGTTCTTC. Protein: CAWSSQTANEQFF. Full variable domain (missing parts from reference TRBV30 and TRBJ2-1): SQTIHQWPATLVQPVGSPLSLECTVEGTSNPNLYWYRQAAGRGLQLLFYSVGIGQISSEVPQNLSASRPQDRQFILSSKKLLLSDSGFYLCAWSSQTANEQFFGPGTRLTVL.

Here the CDR3 DNA reads TGTGCCAGCCGTCGGACGGCATCCTACGAGCAGTACTTC. Its protein product is CASRRTASYEQYF. V usage is TRBV28 and J usage is TRBJ2-7; D is unresolved. Deletions cut 8 bases from V and 1 base from J, with 12 bases between. Germline V lookup: CDR1 MDHEN, CDR2 SYDVKM. The CDR3 spans 13 residues.

The rearrangement links TRBV5-4 to TRBJ2-3, with D possibly matching TRBD2 (5 bases). Trimming removed 1 base from V and 3 bases from J, with 6 bases in between. This CDR3 region has 13 residues. Germline CDR1 SGHNT, CDR2 YYREEE (reference sequence). CDR3 region: CASSLSGTDTQYF. DNA for the CDR3: TGTGCCAGCAGCTTGTCGGGGACAGATACGCAGTATTTT.

The genes are TRBV20-1 and TRBJ1-2; D is possibly TRBD1 (5 bases). From germline, CDR1 is DFQATT and CDR2 SNEGSKA (reference sequence). V gave up 4 bases and J gave up 8 bases, with 11 bases separating them. The CDR3 consists of 11 residues. CDR3: CSATRENGYTF. In DNA, the CDR3 is TGCAGTGCTACCAGGGAAAACGGCTACACCTTC.

The sample holds one count of this clone. The J gene is TRBJ1-2, the V gene TRBV4-2, with D hard to call. The CDR3 consists of 15 residues. V was pared by 0 bases and J by 4 bases, with 12 bases between. Germline V gene sequence: CDR1 LGHNA, CDR2 YNFKEQ. CDR3 amino acids: CASSQDRDTVYGYTF. The DNA for the CDR3 is TGTGCCAGCAGCCAAGATCGGGATACTGTCTATGGCTACACCTTC.

This sequence joins TRBV6-5 and TRBJ1-1; no definite D call. This CDR3 is 13 amino acids long. Looked up from germline, CDR1 is MNHEY and CDR2 is SVGAGI. The ends were cut back, 0 bases at V and 4 bases at J, with 6 bases in the middle. DNA of the CDR3: TGTGCCAGCAGTTACTCGACGGGCACTGAAGCTTTCTTT. It is translated as CASSYSTGTEAFF.

Note on this clone: The sample holds other DNA sequences that translate to the same CDR3. This chain connects TRBV5-6 to TRBJ2-4; 8 bases are a match to TRBD1. Germline-derived CDR1 and CDR2 are SGHDT and YYEEEE. The CDR3 is made up of 14 amino acids. The trim removed 0 bases at V and 4 bases at J, leaving 0 bases unmatched. The CDR3: CASSLGQGKNIQYF. DNA of the CDR3: TGTGCCAGCAGCTTGGGACAGGGGAAAAACATTCAGTACTTC.

This clone was seen a few times. The chain employs TRBV7-8 and TRBJ2-7; 9 bases fit TRBD1. The CDR3 sequence is 15 residues long. Germline V CDR1 and CDR2: SGHVS, FQNEAQ. V lost 5 bases to trimming and J lost 2 bases; unmatched junction nucleotides: 7. CDR3 protein: CASSPMGTGPYEQYF. The CDR3 DNA sequence: TGTGCCAGCAGCCCCATGGGGACAGGGCCCTACGAGCAGTACTTC. The variable domain in full, with the rest retrieved from reference TRBV7-8 and TRBJ2-7, is GAGVSQSPRYKVAKRGQDVALRCDPISGHVSLFWYQQALGQGPEFLTYFQNEAQLDKSGLPSDRFFAERPEGSVSTLKIQRTQQEDSAVYLCASSPMGTGPYEQYFGPGTRLTVT.

The chain has TRBV2 and TRBJ2-1, with 8 bases fitting TRBD1. V was pared by 3 bases and J by 6 bases, with 4 bases of the junction left unmatched. Germline loops: CDR1 SNHLY, CDR2 FYNNEI. The CDR3 is made up of 14 amino acids. In DNA, the CDR3 is TGTGCCAGCAGTGAGGGACAGGTCATCAATGAGCAGTTCTTC. Its translation: CASSEGQVINEQFF. Variable domain in full (rest from reference TRBV2 and TRBJ2-1): EPEVTQTPSHQVTQMGQEVILRCVPISNHLYFYWYRQILGQKVEFLVSFYNNEISEKSEIFDDQFSVERPDGSNFTLKIRSTKLEDSAMYFCASSEGQVINEQFFGPGTRLTVL.

This rearrangement joins TRBV5-1 to TRBJ1-5; D not certain. This CDR3 contains 16 residues. V was trimmed by 0 bases and J by 0 bases, leaving 10 bases between them. CDR1 and CDR2 from the germline V gene are SGHRS and YFSETQ. The CDR3 region is CASSLAPSGSNQPQHF. DNA for the CDR3: TGCGCCAGCAGCTTGGCTCCCTCGGGTAGCAATCAGCCCCAGCATTTT.

The chain has TRBV4-2 and TRBJ2-7; a possible D gene is TRBD2 (6 bases). The CDR3 has 13 amino acids. Germline assignment: CDR1 LGHNA and CDR2 YNFKEQ. Trimming pared 1 base from V and 9 bases from J, leaving 13 bases between. CDR3: CASSQASQGGQYF. The CDR3 nucleotides are TGTGCCAGCAGCCAAGCGTCCCAGGGAGGGCAGTACTTC.

This chain joins TRBV7-3 and TRBJ1-1, with D possibly TRBD1 on 5 matching bases. V lost 3 bases to trimming and J lost 1 base, with 9 bases between them. The germline V gene encodes CDR1 SGHTA and CDR2 FQGTGA. The length of the CDR3 is 14 residues. Here the CDR3 reads CASSLGQANTEAFF. In nucleotides, the CDR3 is TGTGCCAGCAGCTTGGGGCAGGCGAACACTGAAGCTTTCTTT.

The chain carries TRBV29-1 and TRBJ1-2, with D hard to call. CDR3 length equals 12 residues. The V end was cut by 4 bases, the J end by 2 bases, with 8 bases between. CDR1 is SQVTM and CDR2 is ANQGSEA in the germline V gene. The DNA for the CDR3 is TGCAGCGTTGGGTCCAACAACTATGGCTACACCTTC. Its translation: CSVGSNNYGYTF.

The chain uses TRBV14 and TRBJ2-7, with TRBD2 identical over 13 bases. There are 17 residues in the CDR3. CDR1 and CDR2 (germline): SGHDN, FVKESK. V trimming: 4 bases; J trimming: 5 bases; junction bases outside the gene matches: 11. The DNA for the CDR3 is TGTGCCAGCAGCCGTGGGGGACTAGCGGGGTTTAGGAACGAGCAGTACTTC. Protein: CASSRGGLAGFRNEQYF.

CDR3 sequence (DNA): TGTGCCAGCAGCTTGAACGGTTACAATGAGCAGTTCTTC. Translation gives CASSLNGYNEQFF. V is TRBV5-6 and J is TRBJ2-1; no clear D. The germline gives CDR1 SGHDT, CDR2 YYEEEE. Trimming stripped 1 base from V and 4 bases from J, with 6 bases between. The CDR3 runs 13 residues.

V gene TRBV19 combines with J gene TRBJ2-2, with D possibly TRBD2 on 6 matching bases. There are 14 residues in the CDR3. V was cut by 6 bases and J by 7 bases, with 15 bases left in between. The germline CDR1 and CDR2 sequences are LNHDA and SQIVND (reference sequence). In DNA form, the CDR3 reads TGTGCCAGTAGCCCCACGCGGGGAAGCGGGGAGCTGTTTTTT. It yields the protein CASSPTRGSGELFF.

The rearrangement joins TRBV10-3 to TRBJ2-3, with TRBD2 matching over 8 bases. Per germline, CDR1 ENHRY and CDR2 SYGVKD. Unmatched junction bases numbered 4, after V lost 0 bases and J lost 2 bases. This CDR3 region has 16 residues. The CDR3 spells CAISESDSGDTDTQYF. The CDR3 DNA sequence: TGTGCCATCAGTGAGTCGGATAGCGGGGACACAGATACGCAGTATTTT.

This rearrangement joins TRBV4-2 to TRBJ1-2; 9 bases line up with TRBD1. The CDR3 contains 18 residues. The V gene end was trimmed by 1 base and the J gene end by 1 base; junction bases not matched to a gene: 10. Germline assignment: CDR1 LGHNA and CDR2 YNFKEQ. CDR3 sequence: CASSQVTWTGADNYGYTF. The CDR3 coding sequence is TGTGCCAGCAGCCAAGTCACATGGACAGGGGCCGATAACTATGGCTACACCTTC.

V and J are TRBV10-3 and TRBJ2-7; TRBD1 matches 11 bases. V lost 10 bases, J lost 5 bases, and 4 bases stayed unmatched. Germline CDR1 reads ENHRY; CDR2 reads SYGVKD. The CDR3 contains 12 residues. The CDR3 region is CANGQGANEQYF. The CDR3 DNA follows: TGTGCCAACGGACAGGGGGCGAACGAGCAGTACTTC.

The chain recombines TRBV10-3 with TRBJ2-5, with D possibly matching TRBD2 (7 bases). From germline, CDR1 is ENHRY and CDR2 SYGVKD. The CDR3 extends over 16 amino acids. Deletions cut 5 bases from V and 1 base from J, with 17 bases between. CDR3 DNA sequence: TGTGCCATCAGTCCCGGGACATCTAGCGGCCAAGAGACCCAGTACTTC. The encoded protein is CAISPGTSSGQETQYF.

The V call is TRBV20-1, the J call TRBJ1-2; TRBD1 is a possible D gene (5 bases). Germline V CDR1 and CDR2: DFQATT, SNEGSKA (reference sequence). V was trimmed by 4 bases and J by 8 bases, leaving 11 bases between them. The CDR3 totals 11 residues. CDR3 in amino acids: CSATTGRGYTF. The DNA for the CDR3 is TGCAGTGCTACCACGGGGCGAGGCTACACCTTC.

The gene calls are TRBV30 and TRBJ1-3; a possible D gene is TRBD1 (5 bases). Trimming stripped 3 bases from V and 5 bases from J, with 14 bases between. The CDR3 length is 14 residues. Germline CDR1 reads GTSNPN; CDR2 reads SVGIG (reference sequence). CDR3 in amino acids: CAWSRGTARNTIYF. The CDR3 DNA is TGTGCCTGGAGCCGCGGGACTGCAAGAAACACCATATATTTT.